This TCR beta chain was identified in a study of radiotherapy plus CTLA-4 blockade in lung cancer. About the research overall: 18% of patients responded objectively, and approximately 33% achieved disease control. Findings of the study overall: Radiotherapy was combined with ipilimumab, and tumor-derived TCR clones then expanded in blood. Reports state that early shifts in blood T cell clones, with interferon-beta, best predicted response.

Turning to this clone: Its antigen is unknown.

The germline V gene encodes CDR1 LGHNA and CDR2 YNFKEQ. With V trimmed by 5 bases and J by 5 bases, 9 bases remained unmatched. The CDR3 sequence is 16 residues long. Assay used: immunoSEQ multiplex PCR; TCRdb lists only in-frame clones, some missing. The sample holds fewer than 140,000 clones, about 83% seen once. With ipilimumab providing CTLA-4 blockade, focal radiation was administered to patients who had chemo-refractory metastatic non-small-cell lung cancer. The sequence was collected from a human donor with non-small cell lung cancer that progressed on radiotherapy plus ipilimumab. Some clones in this sample may be carry-over from other donors' samples. Sequences were derived from peripheral blood, sampled from a patient treated with radiotherapy plus ipilimumab. The V call is TRBV4-2, the J call TRBJ1-6; 7 nucleotides match TRBD1. The CDR3 protein is CASSKRQGADNSPLHF. The CDR3 nucleotides read TGTGCCAGCAGCAAAAGACAGGGCGCGGATAATTCACCCCTCCACTTT.